These 11 T cell receptor beta chains were all obtained from the same sample, sequenced in a study of blood T cell repertoires in COVID-19 (dated by TCRdb to about 2020). The method was the immunoSEQ multiplex PCR assay. TCRdb provides this immuneACCESS table in a form limited to in-frame rearrangements. Some clones are lacking; in checked studies, under half of them reflect an unresolved V gene, and why the rest are absent is not known. For this sample the table gives around 360,000 clones, of which 87% were detected only once. The top ten constitute 2.5% to 3% of the sample. Sequencing input: PBMCs or T cells enriched from blood (not recorded which). The receptors were sampled from a woman aged 30 to 39 who had recovered from COVID-19.

The chain's CDR3 is CASSLWETHEQFF. CDR3 bases: TGTGCCAGCAGCCTCTGGGAGACCCATGAGCAGTTCTTC. V usage is TRBV3-1 (or the pseudogene TRBV3-2) and J usage is TRBJ2-1, with D tentatively TRBD2 (5 bases). Germline loops: CDR1 LGHDT, CDR2 YNNKEL (reference sequence). Trimming removed 4 bases at V and 8 bases at J, with 12 bases between. The CDR3 length is 13 residues.

This clone was picked up one time. The V and J genes are TRBV19 and TRBJ1-6; 7 bases align to TRBD1. Germline V gene lookup returns CDR1 LNHDA and CDR2 SQIVND (reference sequence). Trimming at V came to 7 bases and at J to 7 bases, leaving 4 bases not matched to a gene. The CDR3 is made up of 13 amino acids. The CDR3 here is CASTPTGNSPLHF. CDR3 in DNA: TGTGCCAGTACCCCGACAGGGAATTCACCCCTCCACTTT.

The chain carries TRBV13 and TRBJ2-3; TRBD1 might be the D (6 bases). The CDR3 totals 14 residues. V was cut by 5 bases and J by 4 bases, with 13 bases left in between. From germline, CDR1 is PRHDT and CDR2 FYEKMQ (reference sequence). The DNA of the CDR3 is TGTGCCAGCAGCCAGGGACACGTTGCAGATACGCAGTATTTT. Protein: CASSQGHVADTQYF.

The rearrangement joins TRBV6-5 to TRBJ2-2; D is possibly TRBD2 (6 bases). CDR3 size: 14 residues. Germline lookup yields CDR1 MNHEY and CDR2 SVGAGI. The V end was cut by 6 bases, the J end by 4 bases, with 12 bases between. The CDR3 sequence: CASREGYGTGELFF. The CDR3 coding sequence is TGTGCCAGCAGGGAGGGCTATGGCACCGGGGAGCTGTTTTTT.

This chain uses TRBV10-3 with TRBJ1-2, with 9 bases lining up with TRBD1. Germline V gives CDR1 ENHRY, CDR2 SYGVKD. V lost 5 bases, J lost 3 bases, and 4 bases stayed unmatched. This CDR3 comprises 14 residues. The CDR3 DNA reads TGTGCCATCAGTCAACAGGGGGCGGACTATGGCTACACCTTC. Protein product: CAISQQGADYGYTF.

This clone has more than one count but fewer than ten. The chain employs TRBV3-1 (or the pseudogene TRBV3-2) and TRBJ2-3; 7 bases fit TRBD1. Germline V lookup: CDR1 LGHDT, CDR2 YNNKEL (reference sequence). The CDR3 extends over 13 amino acids. The junction had 2 bases not matched to a gene; V was cut back by 4 bases and J by 4 bases. The CDR3 sequence: CASSLRGPDTQYF. The DNA of the CDR3 is TGTGCCAGCAGCCTTAGGGGGCCAGATACGCAGTATTTT.

The chain carries TRBV24-1 and TRBJ2-1, with D maybe TRBD1 (6 bases). Trimming removed 6 bases from V and 3 bases from J, with 14 bases in between. Germline loops: CDR1 KGHDR, CDR2 SFDVKD. The CDR3 length is 15 residues. CDR3 nucleotide sequence: TGTGCCACCAGTTCGGCCGGGACAAGCTACAATGAGCAGTTCTTC. Its protein product is CATSSAGTSYNEQFF.

CDR3 loop: CASSSGGQGAYEQYF. Written as DNA, the CDR3 is TGCGCCAGCAGCTCTGGCGGACAGGGGGCCTACGAGCAGTACTTC. The J gene is TRBJ2-7, the V gene TRBV5-1, with 10 bases lining up with TRBD1. Unmatched junction bases numbered 5, after V lost 3 bases and J lost 2 bases. The CDR3 runs to 15 residues. Germline CDR1 and CDR2: SGHRS and YFSETQ.

Worth noting for this clone: In the same sample, other DNA sequences code for this CDR3. The J gene is TRBJ2-7, the V gene TRBV7-2, with D perhaps TRBD2 (5 bases). The V end was cut by 3 bases, the J end by 0 bases, with 9 bases between. CDR1 and CDR2 (germline): SGHTA, FQGNSA. CDR3 length: 14 amino acids. The CDR3 here is CASSFPGNSYEQYF. CDR3 nucleotides: TGTGCCAGCAGCTTCCCCGGGAACTCCTACGAGCAGTACTTC.

This sequence joins TRBV5-8 and TRBJ1-1; D is ambiguous. V lost 0 bases, J lost 4 bases, and 10 bases lay in between. This CDR3 spans 14 amino acids. Germline V gene sequence: CDR1 SGHTS, CDR2 YDEGEE. CDR3 amino acids: CASSLEREGTEAFF. The CDR3 coding sequence is TGTGCCAGCAGCTTGGAAAGGGAGGGCACTGAAGCTTTCTTT.

The J gene is TRBJ1-1, the V gene TRBV28, with TRBD1 identical over 7 bases. V dropped 6 bases and J dropped 3; count of bases not matched to a gene: 16. The CDR3 has 17 residues. CDR1 MDHEN and CDR2 SYDVKM come from the germline V gene. DNA of the CDR3: TGTGCCAGCAGGAAACAGGGGACCCCCCCAAGGGACACTGAAGCTTTCTTT. Translating gives CASRKQGTPPRDTEAFF.